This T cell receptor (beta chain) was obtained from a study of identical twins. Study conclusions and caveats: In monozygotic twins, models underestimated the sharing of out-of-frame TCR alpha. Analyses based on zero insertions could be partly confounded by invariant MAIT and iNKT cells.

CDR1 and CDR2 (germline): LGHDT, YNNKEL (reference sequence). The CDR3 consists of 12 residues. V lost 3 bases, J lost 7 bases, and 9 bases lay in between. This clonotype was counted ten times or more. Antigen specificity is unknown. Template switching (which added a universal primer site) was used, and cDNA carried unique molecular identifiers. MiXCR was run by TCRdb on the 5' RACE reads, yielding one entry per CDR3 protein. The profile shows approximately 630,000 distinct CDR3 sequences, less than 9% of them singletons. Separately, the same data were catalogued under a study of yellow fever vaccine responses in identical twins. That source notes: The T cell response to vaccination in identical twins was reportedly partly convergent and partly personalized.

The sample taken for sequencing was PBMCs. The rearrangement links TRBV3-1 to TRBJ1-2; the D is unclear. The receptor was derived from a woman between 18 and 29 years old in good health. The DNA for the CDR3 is TGTGCCAGCAGCCAGTCGGCCTCTGGCTACACCTTC. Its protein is CASSQSASGYTF.